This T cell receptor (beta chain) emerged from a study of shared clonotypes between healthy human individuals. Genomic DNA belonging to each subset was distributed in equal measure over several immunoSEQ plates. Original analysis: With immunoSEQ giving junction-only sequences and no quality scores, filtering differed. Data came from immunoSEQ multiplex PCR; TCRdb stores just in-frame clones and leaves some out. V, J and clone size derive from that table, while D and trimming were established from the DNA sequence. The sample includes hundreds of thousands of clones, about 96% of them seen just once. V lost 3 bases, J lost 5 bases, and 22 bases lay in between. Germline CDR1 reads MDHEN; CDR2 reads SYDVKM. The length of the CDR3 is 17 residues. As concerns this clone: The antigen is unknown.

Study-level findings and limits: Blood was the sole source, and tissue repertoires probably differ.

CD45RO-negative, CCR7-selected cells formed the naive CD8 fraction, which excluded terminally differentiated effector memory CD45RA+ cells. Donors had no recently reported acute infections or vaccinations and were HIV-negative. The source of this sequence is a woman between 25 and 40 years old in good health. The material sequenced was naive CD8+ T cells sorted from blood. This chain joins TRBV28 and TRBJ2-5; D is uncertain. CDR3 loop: CASSFAPHGRPEETQYF. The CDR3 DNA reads TGTGCCAGCAGTTTCGCCCCGCACGGCCGTCCAGAGGAGACCCAGTACTTC.